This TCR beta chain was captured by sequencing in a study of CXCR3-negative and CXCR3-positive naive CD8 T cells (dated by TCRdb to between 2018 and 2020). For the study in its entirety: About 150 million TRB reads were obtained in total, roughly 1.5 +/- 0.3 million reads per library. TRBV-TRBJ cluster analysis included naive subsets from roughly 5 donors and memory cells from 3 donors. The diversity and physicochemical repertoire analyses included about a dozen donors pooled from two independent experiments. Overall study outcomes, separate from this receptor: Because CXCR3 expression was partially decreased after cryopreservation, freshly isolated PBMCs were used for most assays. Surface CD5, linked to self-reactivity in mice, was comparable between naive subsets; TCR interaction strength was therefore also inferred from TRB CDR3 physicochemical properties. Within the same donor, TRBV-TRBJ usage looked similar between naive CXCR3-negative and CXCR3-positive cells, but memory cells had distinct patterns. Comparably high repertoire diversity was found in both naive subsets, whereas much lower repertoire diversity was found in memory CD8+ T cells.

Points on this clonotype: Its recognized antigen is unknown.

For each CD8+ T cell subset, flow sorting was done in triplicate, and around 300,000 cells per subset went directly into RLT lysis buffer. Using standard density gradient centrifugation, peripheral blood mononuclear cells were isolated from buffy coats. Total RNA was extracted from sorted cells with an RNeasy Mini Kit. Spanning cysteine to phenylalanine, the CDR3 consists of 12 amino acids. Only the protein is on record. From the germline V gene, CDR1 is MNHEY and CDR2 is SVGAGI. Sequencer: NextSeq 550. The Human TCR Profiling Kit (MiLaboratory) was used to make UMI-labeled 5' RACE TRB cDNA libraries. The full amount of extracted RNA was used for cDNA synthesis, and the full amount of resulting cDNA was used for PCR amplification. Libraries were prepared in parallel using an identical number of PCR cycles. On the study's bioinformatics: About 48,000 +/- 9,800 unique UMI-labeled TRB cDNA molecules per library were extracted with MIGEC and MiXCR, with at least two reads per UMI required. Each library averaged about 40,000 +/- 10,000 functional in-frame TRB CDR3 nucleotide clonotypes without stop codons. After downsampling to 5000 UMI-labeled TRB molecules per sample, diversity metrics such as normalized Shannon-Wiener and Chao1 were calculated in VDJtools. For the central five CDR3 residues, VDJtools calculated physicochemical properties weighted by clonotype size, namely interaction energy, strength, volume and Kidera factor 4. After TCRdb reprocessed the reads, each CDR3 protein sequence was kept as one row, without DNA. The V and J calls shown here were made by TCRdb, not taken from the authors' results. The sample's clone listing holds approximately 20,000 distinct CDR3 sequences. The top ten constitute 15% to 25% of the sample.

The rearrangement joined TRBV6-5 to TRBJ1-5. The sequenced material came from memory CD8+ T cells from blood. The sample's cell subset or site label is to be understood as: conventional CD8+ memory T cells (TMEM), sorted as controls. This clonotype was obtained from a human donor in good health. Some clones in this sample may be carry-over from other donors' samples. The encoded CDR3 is CASSYPGQPQHF.